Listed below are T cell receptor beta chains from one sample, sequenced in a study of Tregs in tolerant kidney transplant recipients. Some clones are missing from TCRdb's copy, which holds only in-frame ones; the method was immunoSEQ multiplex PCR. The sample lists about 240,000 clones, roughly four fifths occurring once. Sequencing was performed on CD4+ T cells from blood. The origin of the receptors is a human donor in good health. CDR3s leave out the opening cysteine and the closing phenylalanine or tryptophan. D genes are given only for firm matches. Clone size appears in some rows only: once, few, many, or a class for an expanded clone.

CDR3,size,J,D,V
ASSIWTSGSADYTGELF,NA,TRBJ2-2,TRBD2,TRBV19
ASSNMLNQPQH,NA,TRBJ1-5,NA,TRBV19
ASSLLSGANVLT,NA,TRBJ2-6,NA,TRBV5-4
ASSLFGTSGRAAETQY,NA,TRBJ2-5,TRBD2,TRBV5-6
ASSQPTGTYSNQPQH,NA,TRBJ1-5,TRBD1,TRBV4-1
ASSLEFAGVLGELF,few,TRBJ2-2,TRBD2,TRBV5-1
AWSTASTSYGYT,many,TRBJ1-2,NA,TRBV30
ASSSVWNEQY,NA,TRBJ2-7,NA,TRBV6-5
ASSQGHEQY,NA,TRBJ2-7,NA,TRBV6-5
ASRGDRGSEQY,NA,TRBJ2-7,TRBD1,TRBV19
ASSPFLRGDNEKLF,NA,TRBJ1-4,NA,TRBV19
SVVVHDGETQY,NA,TRBJ2-5,NA,TRBV29-1
ASSEGDTGELF,many,TRBJ2-2,NA,TRBV6-4
ASSWGAGGNTEAF,few,TRBJ1-1,TRBD1,TRBV2
ASRGLASPDEQF,NA,TRBJ2-1,TRBD2,TRBV6-5
ASSRTGVSCYT,NA,TRBJ1-2,TRBD1,TRBV27
ASSLASGPYEQY,few,TRBJ2-7,TRBD2,TRBV5-1
ASRSPGQGAGQPQH,once,TRBJ1-5,TRBD1,TRBV19
ASSVGVTSEKLF,few,TRBJ1-4,NA,TRBV11-2
AWRYGQGASTYGYT,NA,TRBJ1-2,TRBD1,TRBV30
ASSLLGVPNYGYT,NA,TRBJ1-2,NA,TRBV5-4
ASSKQAYSNQPQH,NA,TRBJ1-5,NA,TRBV5-6
ASSPKGRGTDTQY,NA,TRBJ2-3,NA,TRBV5-6
ASSGGGLTYEQY,NA,TRBJ2-7,NA,TRBV6-5
ATSILPTNEKLF,NA,TRBJ1-4,NA,TRBV15
ASRKGSLGNQPQH,few,TRBJ1-5,NA,TRBV27
ASSYPPSGTSGSNEQF,NA,TRBJ2-1,TRBD2,TRBV27
ASRERTSGGAGTDTQY,NA,TRBJ2-3,TRBD2,TRBV2
ASSLDRGGEAF,NA,TRBJ1-1,NA,TRBV11-3
AWSFIRGVNEKLF,NA,TRBJ1-4,NA,TRBV30
ASKFDRVEVTQY,NA,TRBJ2-5,TRBD1,TRBV6-1
ACQQGARKLF,NA,TRBJ1-4,TRBD1,TRBV30
ASGLGTTQETQY,once,TRBJ2-5,NA,TRBV12-5
ASSQDSRAGGYQETQY,NA,TRBJ2-5,TRBD2,TRBV4-1
AWSVGQNTEAF,NA,TRBJ1-1,NA,TRBV30
ASSLPSGFPTGAF,once,TRBJ1-1,NA,TRBV11-2
ASIPRRDTGELF,once,TRBJ2-2,NA,TRBV19